This TCR beta chain was found in a study of regulatory T cells in long-lasting Graves disease. Study-level background: Persistent cases took antithyroid drugs over 5 years and stayed TSH receptor antibody positive. Points from the study as a whole: Patients whose Graves' disease persisted exhibited lower TCR diversity than those newly diagnosed.

Combining iRepertoire HTBI primers with Arm-PCR of CDR3 regions, the authors built TCR beta libraries. TCRdb re-called the multiplex PCR reads with MiXCR, one entry per CDR3 protein. This sample has a few hundred thousand distinct CDR3 sequences, with roughly a quarter found just once. As to this clonotype: Its target is not known.

Noted time point: persistent/refractory GD, antithyroid drugs over 5 years with positive TRAb. The TCR library was prepared using RNA isolated from PBMCs. V was trimmed by 6 bases and J by 7 bases, leaving 30 bases between them. This CDR3 has 18 amino acids. Germline CDR1 and CDR2: SGHDN and FVKESK. The receptor was derived from a female donor with Graves disease. This specimen was peripheral blood mononuclear cells (PBMCs), taken when the disease was refractory, from a patient treated with antithyroid drugs. V usage is TRBV14 and J usage is TRBJ1-1; a weak D match, TRBD1 (6 bases). The CDR3 DNA reads as TGTGCCAGCAGTGTAGAAGAGCAGCAGGGGTCATGGTTTTTTGAAGCTTTCTTT. Translated: CASSVEEQQGSWFFEAFF.